Below are 21 T cell receptor beta chains sequenced from a single sample in a study of blood T cell repertoires in COVID-19. Assay used: immunoSEQ multiplex PCR; TCRdb lists only in-frame clones, some missing. The table shows under 50,000 clones, with less than 70% occurring only once. The sample taken for sequencing was peripheral blood. The source is a man older than 75 with acute or convalescent COVID-19.

This sequence joins TRBV5-6 and TRBJ2-1; D possibly corresponds to TRBD2 (6 bases). Germline V CDR1 and CDR2: SGHDT, YYEEEE. V lost 1 base, J lost 0 bases, and 11 bases lay in between. This CDR3 comprises 16 residues. DNA for the CDR3: TGTGCCAGCAGCTTGTTCTCCGGGAGCTCCTACAATGAGCAGTTCTTC. It is translated as CASSLFSGSSYNEQFF.

This clone has a handful of counts. The rearrangement joins TRBV12-5 to TRBJ2-1, with 11 positions matching TRBD2. The V and J ends lost 0 bases and 8 bases, in that order; junction bases with no gene match: 6. The CDR3 sequence is 16 residues long. Per the germline V gene, CDR1 is LGHNT and CDR2 is FRNRAP. The CDR3 region is CASGLVGLAGRDEQFF. DNA of the CDR3: TGTGCTAGTGGTTTGGTCGGACTAGCGGGTAGGGATGAGCAGTTCTTC.

This chain links TRBV4-2 with TRBJ2-2; TRBD2 matches 9 bases. Looked up from germline, CDR1 is LGHNA and CDR2 is YNFKEQ. J was trimmed by 9 bases and V by 1 base; bases with no gene match: 6. The CDR3 covers 15 residues. The CDR3 DNA reads TGTGCCAGCAGCCAAGCTAGCGGGGCTTTTCGGGAGCTGTTTTTT. Residues: CASSQASGAFRELFF.

This chain connects TRBV12-5 to TRBJ1-2; D is perhaps TRBD1 (5 bases). The germline V and J ends were trimmed by 4 bases and 8 bases, with 14 bases remaining between them. In germline, CDR1 is LGHNT, CDR2 FRNRAP. There are 13 residues in the CDR3. CDR3 protein: CASGWGSRLGYTF. Here the CDR3 DNA reads TGTGCTAGTGGTTGGGGCTCCCGCTTAGGCTACACCTTC. Full variable domain (missing parts from reference TRBV12-5 and TRBJ1-2): DARVTQTPRHKVTEMGQEVTMRCQPILGHNTVFWYRQTMMQGLELLAYFRNRAPLDDSGMPKDRFSAEMPDATLATLKIQPSEPRDSAVYFCASGWGSRLGYTFGSGTRLTVV.

CDR3: CASSLPTGIIYGYTF. The CDR3 DNA reads as TGTGCCAGCAGTTTGCCCACAGGGATAATCTATGGCTACACCTTC. The chain has TRBV28 and TRBJ1-2; D might be TRBD1 (6 bases). The CDR3 has 15 amino acids. CDR1 and CDR2 (germline): MDHEN, SYDVKM. Trimming removed 3 bases from V and 4 bases from J, with 15 bases in between.

This chain links TRBV12-5 with TRBJ1-3; the D gene is possibly TRBD1 (6 bases). The CDR3 covers 15 residues. The germline CDR1 and CDR2 sequences are LGHNT and FRNRAP. The V end was cut by 5 bases, the J end by 7 bases, with 18 bases between. CDR3 sequence reads: CASGPGGGTVNTIYF. CDR3 nucleotides: TGTGCTAGTGGTCCTGGGGGGGGCACAGTCAACACCATATATTTT.

This sequence joins TRBV6-6 and TRBJ2-1, with TRBD2 matching 7 bases. This CDR3 spans 16 amino acids. Germline assignment: CDR1 MNHNY and CDR2 SVGAGI (reference sequence). J gave up 5 bases and V 5 bases, and 12 bases lay outside the gene matches. CDR3 in amino acids: CASSTGLAALDNEQFF. The CDR3, as DNA: TGTGCCAGCAGTACGGGGCTAGCGGCCCTGGACAATGAGCAGTTCTTC.

The chain combines TRBV6-5 with TRBJ2-1; 8 bases align to TRBD2. Losses at the gene ends were 8 bases for V and 0 bases for J; bases not matched to a gene: 6. The germline CDR1 and CDR2 sequences are MNHEY and SVGAGI. The CDR3 consists of 15 residues. The CDR3 coding sequence is TGTGCCAGCCTAGTCGGGGGGGGCTCCTACAATGAGCAGTTCTTC. The encoded protein is CASLVGGGSYNEQFF.

The CDR3 sequence: CASSYSQETQYF. CDR3 DNA sequence: TGTGCCAGCAGCTACAGCCAAGAGACCCAGTACTTC. V gene TRBV25-1 combines with J gene TRBJ2-5, with unresolved D. The CDR3 has 12 amino acids. The germline V gene encodes CDR1 MGHDK and CDR2 SYGVNS. V gave up 6 bases and J gave up 1 base, with 6 bases separating them.

In its sample, this clone was seen a few times. CDR3 DNA: TGTGCCAGTAGTATCGGGACAGAGAACACTGAAGCTTTCTTT. Translation: CASSIGTENTEAFF. The chain uses TRBV19 and TRBJ1-1; 7 bases are shared with TRBD1. This CDR3 region has 14 residues. Looked up from germline, CDR1 is LNHDA and CDR2 is SQIVND (reference sequence). V lost 3 bases to trimming and J lost 1 base; unmatched junction nucleotides: 2. The complete variable domain, with remaining parts taken from reference TRBV19 and TRBJ1-1, reads DGGITQSPKYLFRKEGQNVTLSCEQNLNHDAMYWYRQDPGQGLRLIYYSQIVNDFQKGDIAEGYSVSREKKESFPLTVTSAQKNPTAFYLCASSIGTENTEAFFGQGTRLTVV.

The rearrangement links TRBV10-3 to TRBJ2-3; 8 bases are shared with TRBD1. Per the germline V gene, CDR1 is ENHRY and CDR2 is SYGVKD. The length of the CDR3 is 15 residues. J gave up 5 bases and V 4 bases, and 8 bases lay outside the gene matches. CDR3 nucleotides: TGTGCCATCAGTGGGTCAGGGGGCTTCGGAGATACGCAGTATTTT. This codes for CAISGSGGFGDTQYF.

The chain is built from TRBV12-3 or TRBV12-4 and TRBJ2-1; tentatively, D is TRBD2 (5 bases). The CDR3 covers 11 residues. The V gene lost 2 bases and the J gene lost 10 bases, with 6 bases spanning the gap. The CDR3 protein is CASSLPGEQFF. The CDR3 coding sequence is TGTGCCAGCAGTTTACCGGGAGAGCAGTTCTTC.

The J gene is TRBJ2-3, the V gene TRBV4-3; D uncertain. V was clipped by 1 base and J by 6 bases, with 8 bases between them. Germline assignment: CDR1 LGHNA and CDR2 YSLEER. The CDR3 is 13 residues long. CDR3 bases: TGCGCCAGCAGCCAAGTTTTACAGGATACGCAGTATTTT. This codes for CASSQVLQDTQYF.

The genes are TRBV7-9 and TRBJ1-1; a weak D match, TRBD1 (5 bases). Germline V gene sequence: CDR1 SEHNR, CDR2 FQNEAQ (reference sequence). The length of the CDR3 is 12 residues. The V end was cut by 2 bases, the J end by 7 bases, with 8 bases between. CDR3 sequence reads: CASSLSQDEAFF. DNA of the CDR3: TGTGCCAGCAGCTTATCACAGGATGAAGCTTTCTTT. Full variable domain (missing parts from reference TRBV7-9 and TRBJ1-1): DTGVSQNPRHKITKRGQNVTFRCDPISEHNRLYWYRQTLGQGPEFLTYFQNEAQLEKSRLLSDRFSAERPKGSFSTLEIQRTEQGDSAMYLCASSLSQDEAFFGQGTRLTVV.

This clone was found a few times. The J gene is TRBJ1-5, the V gene TRBV3-1 (or the pseudogene TRBV3-2); 7 bases line up with TRBD1. CDR3 length equals 14 residues. From germline, CDR1 is LGHDT and CDR2 YNNKEL (reference sequence). The V and J ends lost 3 bases and 3 bases, in that order; junction bases with no gene match: 2. The DNA of the CDR3 is TGTGCCAGCAGCCACACAGGGGACAATCAGCCCCAGCATTTT. Translated: CASSHTGDNQPQHF.

V usage is TRBV6-5 and J usage is TRBJ1-5; the D gene is possibly TRBD1 (6 bases). This CDR3 region has 14 residues. Looked up from germline, CDR1 is MNHEY and CDR2 is SVGAGI. Trimming removed 5 bases at V and 3 bases at J, with 11 bases between. CDR3 in DNA: TGTGCCAGCAGTAGTGGACAGTACAATCAGCCCCAGCATTTT. Translating gives CASSSGQYNQPQHF.

This sequence joins TRBV7-9 and TRBJ1-3; D is ambiguous. The CDR3 has 14 amino acids. V gave up 5 bases and J gave up 2 bases, with 10 bases separating them. CDR1 and CDR2 from the germline V gene are SEHNR and FQNEAQ (reference sequence). The CDR3 DNA is TGTGCCAGCAGCACGGAGGCACCTGGAAACACCATATATTTT. Residues: CASSTEAPGNTIYF. Supplemented by reference TRBV7-9 and TRBJ1-3, the full variable domain reads DTGVSQNPRHKITKRGQNVTFRCDPISEHNRLYWYRQTLGQGPEFLTYFQNEAQLEKSRLLSDRFSAERPKGSFSTLEIQRTEQGDSAMYLCASSTEAPGNTIYFGEGSWLTVV.

V usage is TRBV24-1 and J usage is TRBJ2-1, with 8 bases fitting TRBD2. The CDR3 is made up of 15 amino acids. V lost 4 bases to trimming and J lost 6 bases; unmatched junction nucleotides: 7. Germline V lookup: CDR1 KGHDR, CDR2 SFDVKD. The CDR3 region is CATSDGGSGINEQFF. CDR3 nucleotides: TGTGCCACCAGTGACGGGGGTAGCGGGATCAATGAGCAGTTCTTC.

The chain carries TRBV4-2 and TRBJ1-1, with 10 bases lining up with TRBD1. Trimming removed 3 bases from V and 6 bases from J; junction bases left unmatched: 7. The length of the CDR3 is 15 residues. Germline CDR1 is LGHNA and CDR2 is YNFKEQ. CDR3 protein: CASSHLGQGMAEAFF. CDR3 DNA: TGTGCCAGCAGCCACCTGGGACAGGGGATGGCTGAAGCTTTCTTT.

This clone was detected a few times. The chain is built from TRBV3-1 (or the pseudogene TRBV3-2) and TRBJ2-1, with 10 bases identical to TRBD2. Germline V gives CDR1 LGHDT, CDR2 YNNKEL (reference sequence). The CDR3 runs 17 residues. With V trimmed by 1 base and J by 8 bases, 11 bases remained unmatched. For the CDR3, the DNA is TGTGCCAGCAGCCAAGCCTCGACTAGCGGGCGGGGCCATGAGCAGTTCTTC. It specifies CASSQASTSGRGHEQFF.

This rearrangement joins TRBV5-1 to TRBJ2-5, with 7 bases matching TRBD2. This CDR3 comprises 14 residues. With V trimmed by 1 base and J by 1 base, 1 base remained unmatched. Per the germline V gene, CDR1 is SGHRS and CDR2 is YFSETQ. The DNA for the CDR3 is TGCGCCAGCAGCTTGACGGGGGGCCAAGAGACCCAGTACTTC. The encoded protein is CASSLTGGQETQYF.